One and the same sample provided the 20 T cell receptor beta chains below, sequenced in a study of patients and donors after allogeneic stem cell transplantation. TCRdb re-derived calls from the RT-PCR reads in MiXCR, one entry per CDR3 protein. Of about a million distinct CDR3 sequences in the sample, approximately 19% were seen once. Sequences were obtained from blood, either unsorted or a sorted T cell fraction (not recorded which). The receptors stem from a human donor who was either an allogeneic HSCT recipient or a stem cell or donor lymphocyte infusion donor (not recorded which). It is not recorded whose cells these are; they may come from a transplant donor.

V and J are TRBV12-3 or TRBV12-4 and TRBJ2-1, with 9 nucleotides matching TRBD2. The CDR3 spans 15 residues. With 5 bases clipped from V and 4 bases from J, the junction kept 6 bases outside the gene matches. The CDR3 nucleotides are TGTGCCAGCAGTGGTAGCGGGAGACCATACAATGAGCAGTTCTTC. Protein product: CASSGSGRPYNEQFF.

This clonotype was seen a handful of times. The genes are TRBV15 and TRBJ1-2, with 7 bases that match TRBD1. V was clipped by 0 bases and J by 4 bases; unmatched bases: 5. Germline values: CDR1 LNHNV, CDR2 YYDKDF (reference sequence). The CDR3 runs to 15 residues. This CDR3 reads CATSRDQGQSYGYTF. The CDR3 DNA reads as TGTGCCACCAGCAGAGATCAGGGACAGAGCTATGGCTACACCTTC.

This chain connects TRBV7-9 to TRBJ2-4; D may be TRBD1 (6 bases). The V end lost 1 base, the J end lost 9 bases, and 13 bases lay between the germline ends. The CDR3 totals 14 residues. Germline V gene sequence: CDR1 SEHNR, CDR2 FQNEAQ (reference sequence). CDR3 DNA sequence: TGTGCCAGCAGCTTAGGGCAGGGGTTGGGCATTCAGTACTTC. Its translation is CASSLGQGLGIQYF.

This clonotype was seen a handful of times. This sequence joins TRBV9 and TRBJ2-3; 8 bases are a match to TRBD2. Germline lookup yields CDR1 SGDLS and CDR2 YYNGEE. This CDR3 has 16 amino acids. Losses at the gene ends were 0 bases for V and 0 bases for J; bases not matched to a gene: 3. The CDR3 DNA follows: TGTGCCAGCAGCGTAGCCCAGCGGGGGAGCACAGATACGCAGTATTTT. Translation: CASSVAQRGSTDTQYF.

This clonotype has a handful of counts. This chain links TRBV12-3 or TRBV12-4 with TRBJ1-4, with D uncertain. The V gene lost 8 bases and the J gene lost 8 bases, with 15 bases spanning the gap. The CDR3 is 13 residues long. The CDR3 sequence is CASGSEWKEKLFF. CDR3 nucleotide sequence: TGTGCCAGCGGATCAGAGTGGAAGGAAAAACTGTTTTTT.

The table lists this clonotype with many counts. The gene calls are TRBV12-3 or TRBV12-4 and TRBJ1-5; TRBD1 is a possible D gene (5 bases). The V end was cut by 2 bases, the J end by 6 bases, with 14 bases between. The CDR3 is made up of 15 amino acids. The CDR3 region has the DNA TGTGCCAGCAGTTTACCCTCCCAGGGAGGTCAGCCCCAGCATTTT. It codes for CASSLPSQGGQPQHF.

The table lists this clonotype with a few counts. The genes are TRBV11-1 and TRBJ2-3; 7 bases agree with TRBD2. CDR1 SGHAT and CDR2 FQDESV come from the germline V gene (reference sequence). Trimming at V came to 5 bases and at J to 3 bases, leaving 5 bases not matched to a gene. This CDR3 region has 14 residues. CDR3 sequence: CASSPIGGTDTQYF. The CDR3 coding sequence is TGTGCCAGCAGCCCGATCGGGGGGACAGATACGCAGTATTTT.

V gene TRBV3-1 combines with J gene TRBJ2-2; D not resolved. The germline V gene encodes CDR1 LGHDT and CDR2 YNNKEL (reference sequence). This CDR3 is built from 14 residues. With 0 bases removed from V and 4 bases from J, the gap between germline ends came to 6 bases. CDR3 in amino acids: CASSQDLLTGELFF. CDR3 nucleotide sequence: TGTGCCAGCAGCCAAGATCTTCTCACCGGGGAGCTGTTTTTT.

The chain links TRBV27 to TRBJ1-1; D not certain. CDR1 and CDR2 (germline): MNHEY, SMNVEV (reference sequence). V was shortened by 4 bases and J by 0 bases, with 9 bases between the two germline ends. CDR3 length: 14 residues. The CDR3 spells CASSSAGMNTEAFF. DNA of the CDR3: TGTGCCAGCAGTTCTGCTGGAATGAACACTGAAGCTTTCTTT.

The chain carries TRBV20-1 and TRBJ2-7; TRBD2 matches 11 bases. The CDR3 covers 13 residues. J lost 7 bases, V lost 5 bases, and 7 bases had no gene match. Germline lookup yields CDR1 DFQATT and CDR2 SNEGSKA (reference sequence). In DNA form, the CDR3 reads TGCAGTGCTGTAGGGACTAGCGGCATAGAGCAGTACTTC. Its protein is CSAVGTSGIEQYF.

J is TRBJ1-1 and V is TRBV7-9; the D is unclear. CDR3 length: 15 residues. From germline, CDR1 is SEHNR and CDR2 FQNEAQ (reference sequence). Trimming shortened V by 4 bases and J by 0 bases, and 12 bases separated the two germline ends. Written as DNA, the CDR3 is TGTGCCAGCAGCTCATATCGGGCCATGAACACTGAAGCTTTCTTT. Its translation: CASSSYRAMNTEAFF. The whole variable domain, remainder taken from reference TRBV7-9 and TRBJ1-1, is DTGVSQNPRHKITKRGQNVTFRCDPISEHNRLYWYRQTLGQGPEFLTYFQNEAQLEKSRLLSDRFSAERPKGSFSTLEIQRTEQGDSAMYLCASSSYRAMNTEAFFGQGTRLTVV.

This clonotype was seen ten or more times. The gene calls are TRBV6-2 or TRBV6-3 and TRBJ1-2, with D tentatively TRBD1 (5 bases). V lost 6 bases and J 7 bases, leaving 18 bases between the germline ends. The CDR3 totals 14 residues. Germline CDR1 and CDR2: MNHEY and SVGEGT. The CDR3: CASSRRGASGGYTF. The CDR3 DNA follows: TGTGCCAGCAGCCGAAGAGGGGCCTCGGGTGGCTACACCTTC.

This clonotype has a handful of counts. This rearrangement joins TRBV5-6 to TRBJ1-4; D remains unclear. The V end lost 4 bases, the J end lost 4 bases, and 17 bases lay between the germline ends. CDR1 and CDR2 from the germline V gene are SGHDT and YYEEEE. This CDR3 contains 16 residues. This CDR3 is CASSGGWGSVNEKLFF. In DNA, the CDR3 is TGTGCCAGCAGCGGAGGATGGGGTTCAGTTAATGAAAAACTGTTTTTT.

This clonotype occurred once. V and J are TRBV6-2 or TRBV6-3 and TRBJ1-1, with 8 bases that match TRBD1. The junction had 10 bases not matched to a gene; V was cut back by 5 bases and J by 5 bases. The CDR3 is made up of 15 amino acids. CDR1 and CDR2 from the germline V gene are MNHEY and SVGEGT. The CDR3 DNA reads as TGTGCCAGCAGTCTTTCAGGGGGCGGGGGAACTGAAGCTTTCTTT. Amino acids: CASSLSGGGGTEAFF.

This clonotype was counted only a few times. The chain uses TRBV24-1 and TRBJ2-7, with TRBD1 matching over 11 bases. The CDR3 sequence is 16 residues long. In germline, CDR1 is KGHDR, CDR2 SFDVKD. Trimming took 2 bases from V and 4 from J; bases not matched to a gene: 6. CDR3 residues: CATSDSGTGGNYEQYF. The DNA for the CDR3 is TGTGCCACCAGTGATTCCGGGACAGGGGGAAATTACGAGCAGTACTTC.

This clonotype was seen a single time. CDR3 residues: CSAGTSGSSYEQYF. The CDR3 DNA follows: TGCAGTGCTGGGACTAGCGGCAGCTCCTACGAGCAGTACTTC. The chain recombines TRBV20-1 with TRBJ2-7, with 11 nucleotides matching TRBD2. J was trimmed by 0 bases and V by 5 bases; bases with no gene match: 3. The germline gives CDR1 DFQATT, CDR2 SNEGSKA (reference sequence). The CDR3 sequence is 14 residues long.

This clonotype has more than one count but fewer than ten. V and J are TRBV15 and TRBJ1-1, with D perhaps TRBD1 (6 bases). In germline, CDR1 is LNHNV, CDR2 YYDKDF (reference sequence). Trimming took off 1 base at V and 4 bases at J, with 13 bases between the two ends. The CDR3 runs 15 residues. The CDR3 sequence: CATSRVGGAVTEAFF. CDR3 nucleotide sequence: TGTGCCACCAGCAGAGTCGGGGGGGCGGTCACTGAAGCTTTCTTT.

The rearrangement joins TRBV2 to TRBJ1-1; tentatively, D is TRBD1 (5 bases). The CDR3 loop spans 14 amino acids. Germline V gives CDR1 SNHLY, CDR2 FYNNEI. V shed 6 bases and J shed 5 bases, with 16 bases lying between them. As DNA, the CDR3 is TGTGCCAGCAGGAGCGCAGGGCCGGGGACTGAAGCTTTCTTT. Protein: CASRSAGPGTEAFF.

This clonotype was seen a handful of times. V gene TRBV28 combines with J gene TRBJ1-2; no firm D call. Germline loops: CDR1 MDHEN, CDR2 SYDVKM. The CDR3 is made up of 13 amino acids. The V and J ends lost 8 bases and 6 bases respectively, with 16 bases between them. The CDR3: CASSAQPVHGYTF. The CDR3 bases are TGTGCCAGCTCCGCCCAGCCAGTCCATGGCTACACCTTC.

This clonotype turned up a few times. The chain's CDR3 is CSASRSRQGTQYF. The CDR3 nucleotides are TGCAGTGCTAGCAGGTCCCGACAGGGTACGCAGTATTTT. V gene TRBV20-1 combines with J gene TRBJ2-3, with TRBD1 identical over 7 bases. The CDR3 is made up of 13 amino acids. Trimming removed 3 bases from V and 8 bases from J; junction bases left unmatched: 8. From germline, CDR1 is DFQATT and CDR2 SNEGSKA (reference sequence).